The next 9 T cell receptor beta chains were all read from a single sample in a study of shared clonotypes between healthy human individuals. TCRdb's copy holds only in-frame clones and misses some; the assay was immunoSEQ multiplex PCR. The sample lists about 1.9 million clones; 85% to 95% were seen once. CD45RO-negative, CCR7-positively selected cells formed the naive CD8 fraction, excluding terminally differentiated effector memory CD45RA+ cells. The sequenced sample was naive CD8+ T cells from PBMCs. These receptors were taken from a man younger than 35 in good health. Some clones in this sample may be carry-over from other donors' samples.

The J gene is TRBJ1-5, the V gene TRBV30; 7 bases agree with TRBD1. Per germline, CDR1 GTSNPN and CDR2 SVGIG (reference sequence). This CDR3 has 14 amino acids. V shed 5 bases, J shed 11 bases, and the junction held 15 bases outside the gene matches. The CDR3 sequence: CAWAQGIVSESQHF. The DNA for the CDR3 is TGTGCCTGGGCACAGGGGATAGTTTCGGAGTCCCAGCATTTT.

CDR3 nucleotides: TGTGCCAGCAGCCAAAATTCAGGGGTCAACACCGGGGAGCTGTTTTTT. Protein sequence: CASSQNSGVNTGELFF. This sequence joins TRBV7-9 and TRBJ2-2; D is possibly TRBD1 (6 bases). The CDR3 extends over 16 amino acids. V was pared by 5 bases and J by 2 bases, with 15 bases between. Germline CDR1 is SEHNR and CDR2 is FQNEAQ (reference sequence).

The CDR3 reads CASSSSREARYEQYF. Written as DNA, the CDR3 is TGTGCCAGCAGTTCGAGTCGGGAGGCCCGCTACGAGCAGTACTTC. The rearrangement joins TRBV6-5 to TRBJ2-7; 7 bases line up with TRBD2. Germline CDR1 and CDR2: MNHEY and SVGAGI. V lost 4 bases, J lost 3 bases, and 9 bases stayed unmatched. This CDR3 contains 15 residues.

The CDR3 DNA reads TGCGCCAGCAGCCAGGCACGGGGGGGGACTTATAATTCACCCCTCCACTTT. This codes for CASSQARGGTYNSPLHF. The chain joins TRBV4-1 to TRBJ1-6, with a possible D match to TRBD1 (5 bases). Germline CDR1 is MGHRA and CDR2 is YSYEKL. The CDR3 consists of 17 residues. Trimming stripped 3 bases from V and 4 bases from J, with 16 bases between.

This clone was counted once. This chain joins TRBV7-6 and TRBJ2-2; the D gene is possibly TRBD1 (5 bases). This CDR3 has 15 amino acids. Germline V CDR1 and CDR2: SGHVS, FNYEAQ. Trimming removed 0 bases from V and 6 bases from J, with 11 bases in between. CDR3 in amino acids: CASSLAGEGPGELFF. The DNA of the CDR3 is TGTGCCAGCAGCTTAGCAGGGGAAGGGCCCGGGGAGCTGTTTTTT.

The chain combines TRBV19 with TRBJ1-2; the D gene is possibly TRBD1 (5 bases). CDR1 and CDR2 (germline): LNHDA, SQIVND (reference sequence). The CDR3 length is 12 residues. The V gene lost 4 bases and the J gene lost 11 bases, with 14 bases spanning the gap. In DNA, the CDR3 is TGTGCCAGTAGTAACCGGGACCGCCATTACACCTTC. It is translated as CASSNRDRHYTF.

The V call is TRBV29-1, the J call TRBJ2-7; TRBD1 matches at 12 bases. The CDR3 is made up of 17 amino acids. Trimming at V came to 4 bases and at J to 2 bases, leaving 12 bases not matched to a gene. Germline lookup yields CDR1 SQVTM and CDR2 ANQGSEA. The CDR3 sequence is CSVVPGQGAMGPYEQYF. CDR3 DNA sequence: TGCAGCGTTGTCCCGGGACAGGGGGCGATGGGGCCCTACGAGCAGTACTTC.

The chain employs TRBV2 and TRBJ2-7; 7 positions match TRBD2. Per the germline V gene, CDR1 is SNHLY and CDR2 is FYNNEI. The CDR3 totals 15 residues. The trim removed 10 bases at V and 0 bases at J, leaving 12 bases unmatched. The CDR3 coding sequence is TGTGCCACCAGGAGGACGGGAGGTATCTCCTACGAGCAGTACTTC. It codes for CATRRTGGISYEQYF.

The chain couples TRBV27 to TRBJ2-7; the match to TRBD2 covers 7 bases. Germline V gene lookup returns CDR1 MNHEY and CDR2 SMNVEV (reference sequence). The CDR3 contains 15 residues. With V trimmed by 2 bases and J by 5 bases, 9 bases remained unmatched. CDR3 loop: CASSLGGGPMDEQYF. The CDR3 nucleotides are TGTGCCAGCAGTTTAGGGGGAGGGCCGATGGACGAGCAGTACTTC.